This T cell receptor beta chain was obtained from a study of blood T cells in healthy people across ages. Donors ranged from roughly 6 to 100 years old and were healthy Caucasians in Russia. A second roughly 6 to 12 cycle PCR used barcoded and J-beta primers. MiXCR, run by TCRdb on the 5' RACE reads, gives a single entry per CDR3 protein. Of 550,000 to 700,000 distinct CDR3 sequences detected, about 25% appear once; the ten largest clones hold about a fifth. This clonotype came up a few times. This CDR3 spans 16 amino acids. The V segment lost 7 bases and the J segment 4 bases; nucleotides outside the gene matches: 14. CDR1 and CDR2 (germline): SQVTM, ANQGSEA.

The rearrangement links TRBV29-1 to TRBJ2-1, with 9 bases identical to TRBD2. The sample taken for sequencing was blood. The TCR sequence derives from a woman in her seventies in good health. CDR3 sequence: CSGVRGGAAMYNEQFF. The CDR3 DNA is TGCAGCGGCGTTCGCGGGGGGGCCGCAATGTACAATGAGCAGTTCTTC.